Below are 22 T cell receptor beta chains sequenced from a single sample in a study of T cell repertoires in urothelial bladder cancer. Sequencing used immunoSEQ multiplex PCR; TCRdb keeps in-frame clones, though not all of them. The sample carries about 10,000 clones, around 58% recorded once. Sequenced sample: tumor-infiltrating cells from bladder cancer. The origin of the receptors is a human donor with urothelial carcinoma.

The chain has TRBV7-6 and TRBJ1-1; D is perhaps TRBD1 (5 bases). The germline CDR1 and CDR2 sequences are SGHVS and FNYEAQ. The CDR3 runs 14 residues. V was shortened by 0 bases and J by 8 bases, with 13 bases between the two germline ends. CDR3 in amino acids: CASSLAGGSFEAFF. Here the CDR3 DNA reads TGTGCCAGCAGCTTAGCCGGGGGTTCATTCGAAGCTTTCTTT.

The chain uses TRBV14 and TRBJ1-1, with D uncertain. In germline, CDR1 is SGHDN, CDR2 FVKESK. The CDR3 runs 14 residues. Trimming shortened V by 4 bases and J by 1 base, and 10 bases separated the two germline ends. The CDR3 sequence is CASSPRQANTEAFF. CDR3 in DNA: TGTGCCAGCAGCCCCCGGCAGGCGAACACTGAAGCTTTCTTT.

This clone was seen a handful of times. The chain combines TRBV19 with TRBJ1-4; possible D gene TRBD1, 6 bases. Germline V gene sequence: CDR1 LNHDA, CDR2 SQIVND (reference sequence). Trimming shortened V by 6 bases and J by 3 bases, and 17 bases separated the two germline ends. The CDR3 spans 16 residues. The CDR3 nucleotides read TGTGCCAGTAGCCAAACCCGGGACAAACCTAATGAAAAACTGTTTTTT. Translating gives CASSQTRDKPNEKLFF.

The rearrangement links TRBV4-3 to TRBJ1-1; tentatively, D is TRBD1 (5 bases). The V gene lost 0 bases and the J gene lost 3 bases, with 29 bases spanning the gap. CDR3 length: 21 residues. In germline, CDR1 is LGHNA, CDR2 YSLEER. The CDR3 spells CASSQDYTVHLLDIRDTEAFF. CDR3 nucleotides: TGCGCCAGCAGCCAAGATTACACTGTACATTTGTTGGACATTCGAGACACTGAAGCTTTCTTT.

The chain combines TRBV5-1 with TRBJ2-3; D tentatively fits TRBD1 or TRBD2 (5 bases each). Trimming pared 4 bases from V and 5 bases from J, leaving 20 bases between. The germline CDR1 and CDR2 sequences are SGHRS and YFSETQ. The CDR3 spans 16 residues. The CDR3 is CASSPGRMLGVDTQYF. In nucleotides, the CDR3 is TGCGCCAGCAGCCCGGGACGGATGCTCGGTGTAGATACGCAGTATTTT.

This chain connects TRBV5-1 to TRBJ1-1; 7 nucleotides line up with TRBD1. V was pared by 1 base and J by 3 bases, with 12 bases of the junction left unmatched. Germline V gives CDR1 SGHRS, CDR2 YFSETQ. The CDR3 has 17 residues. The CDR3 protein is CASSLKVKGAGHTEAFF. DNA of the CDR3: TGCGCCAGCAGCTTGAAAGTTAAGGGGGCCGGGCACACTGAAGCTTTCTTT.

The chain links TRBV14 to TRBJ1-6; no clear D. The V gene lost 3 bases and the J gene lost 8 bases, with 11 bases spanning the gap. The V gene's germline CDR1 is SGHDN and CDR2 FVKESK. CDR3 length: 14 amino acids. The chain's CDR3 is CASSHGVIYSPLHF. In DNA, the CDR3 is TGTGCCAGCAGCCACGGGGTCATTTATTCACCCCTCCACTTT.

The chain combines TRBV7-9 with TRBJ2-4, with D unclear. From germline, CDR1 is SEHNR and CDR2 FQNEAQ (reference sequence). With 1 base removed from V and 3 bases from J, the gap between germline ends came to 7 bases. The CDR3 extends over 14 amino acids. CDR3 sequence reads: CASSLVDGKNIQYF. CDR3 DNA sequence: TGTGCCAGCAGCTTAGTTGACGGCAAAAACATTCAGTACTTC.

This clone turned up a few times. The chain joins TRBV19 to TRBJ1-1; the D gene is possibly TRBD1 (5 bases). V was trimmed by 3 bases and J by 11 bases, leaving 25 bases between them. The germline CDR1 and CDR2 sequences are LNHDA and SQIVND (reference sequence). CDR3 length: 16 amino acids. The CDR3 loop is CASSIDSRGRGVEAFF. The CDR3 DNA sequence: TGTGCCAGTAGTATTGATAGCCGCGGTCGAGGGGTCGAGGCTTTCTTT.

This clone is medium-sized by share. The chain uses TRBV7-2 and TRBJ1-2; no firm D call. Deletions cut 5 bases from V and 8 bases from J, with 9 bases between. The CDR3 is 11 amino acids. CDR1 and CDR2 (germline): SGHTA, FQGNSA. The CDR3 coding sequence is TGTGCCAGCAGCGAAGCTAGAGGCTACACCTTC. It yields the protein CASSEARGYTF.

The genes are TRBV7-9 and TRBJ1-6; D gene ambiguous. The CDR3 extends over 14 amino acids. V was shortened by 6 bases and J by 5 bases, with 11 bases between the two germline ends. Looked up from germline, CDR1 is SEHNR and CDR2 is FQNEAQ (reference sequence). CDR3 nucleotide sequence: TGTGCCAGCAGTCACGACACTGATAATTCACCCCTCCACTTT. Its translation: CASSHDTDNSPLHF.

V and J are TRBV10-2 and TRBJ1-2; D uncertain. The V and J ends lost 3 bases and 7 bases respectively, with 15 bases between them. The CDR3 runs 14 residues. Germline assignment: CDR1 WSHSY and CDR2 SAAADI. In DNA, the CDR3 is TGCGCCAGCAGTGATCCCAGGTCCTGGCGTGGCTACACCTTC. As protein: CASSDPRSWRGYTF.

The chain carries TRBV6-5 and TRBJ1-1, with D unclear. This CDR3 has 13 amino acids. Trimming cost V 6 bases and J 0 bases, with 8 bases left between them. Germline CDR1 MNHEY, CDR2 SVGAGI. This CDR3 is CASRDRVNTEAFF. The CDR3 DNA reads TGTGCCAGCAGGGACCGGGTGAACACTGAAGCTTTCTTT.

The chain joins TRBV2 to TRBJ1-6; 8 nucleotides match TRBD1. This CDR3 has 16 amino acids. The germline V gene has CDR1 SNHLY and CDR2 FYNNEI. After removal of 3 bases from V and 6 bases from J, the junction contained 7 bases not matched to a gene. The CDR3: CASSESQGATNSPLHF. CDR3 nucleotides: TGTGCCAGCAGTGAGTCCCAGGGGGCTACTAATTCACCCCTCCACTTT.

The gene calls are TRBV7-6 and TRBJ1-2, with no clear D. Germline CDR1 reads SGHVS; CDR2 reads FNYEAQ. The CDR3 totals 16 residues. The germline V and J ends were trimmed by 5 bases and 4 bases, with 20 bases remaining between them. CDR3: CASSRISSRKTYGYTF. CDR3 coding DNA: TGTGCCAGCAGCAGGATCTCTTCTCGAAAGACCTATGGCTACACCTTC.

This clone showed up just once. The chain links TRBV6-1 to TRBJ1-2, with 7 bases aligning to TRBD1. The ends lost 5 bases at V and 2 bases at J; junction bases unmatched: 8. This CDR3 comprises 15 residues. CDR1 is MNHNS and CDR2 is SASEGT in the germline V gene. For the CDR3, the DNA is TGTGCCAGCAGTAACCTGGGACAGTACAACTATGGCTACACCTTC. Protein: CASSNLGQYNYGYTF.

The rearrangement uses TRBV5-1 and TRBJ1-1; TRBD1 matches at 7 bases. From germline, CDR1 is SGHRS and CDR2 YFSETQ. This CDR3 has 16 amino acids. The V segment lost 4 bases and the J segment 5 bases; nucleotides outside the gene matches: 14. The CDR3 here is CASSITTLTGNTEAFF. CDR3 bases: TGCGCCAGCAGCATCACGACTTTGACAGGGAATACTGAAGCTTTCTTT.

This clone is classed as medium-sized. The rearrangement joins TRBV7-2 to TRBJ1-1; D is perhaps TRBD1 (5 bases). In germline, CDR1 is SGHTA, CDR2 FQGNSA. Trimming removed 1 base from V and 0 bases from J, with 6 bases in between. The CDR3 loop spans 14 amino acids. This CDR3 reads CASSLEQVNTEAFF. The CDR3 DNA sequence: TGTGCCAGCAGCTTAGAACAGGTGAACACTGAAGCTTTCTTT.

The CDR3, as DNA: TGCGCCAGCAGTGAGTCAATTGAAGAGACCCAGTACTTC. Residues: CASSESIEETQYF. The chain combines TRBV10-1 with TRBJ2-5; no clear D gene. The CDR3 sequence is 13 residues long. The germline V gene has CDR1 WNHNN and CDR2 SYGVQD (reference sequence). Trimming shortened V by 0 bases and J by 3 bases, and 5 bases separated the two germline ends.

The chain is built from TRBV5-1 and TRBJ1-2; 8 bases match TRBD1. Germline loops: CDR1 SGHRS, CDR2 YFSETQ. The V segment lost 0 bases and the J segment 3 bases; nucleotides outside the gene matches: 4. This CDR3 comprises 15 residues. In DNA, the CDR3 is TGCGCCAGCAGCTTGGCGGGACAGGCTCACTATGGCTACACCTTC. It encodes CASSLAGQAHYGYTF.

This clone was counted only a few times. The chain carries TRBV20-1 and TRBJ2-7; no clear D. Trimming stripped 5 bases from V and 2 bases from J, with 7 bases between. CDR1 is DFQATT and CDR2 is SNEGSKA in the germline V gene (reference sequence). The CDR3 loop spans 11 amino acids. The CDR3 sequence is CSAQRAYEQYF. CDR3 DNA: TGCAGTGCTCAAAGAGCCTACGAGCAGTACTTC.

The V call is TRBV4-1, the J call TRBJ2-3, with D unresolved. In germline, CDR1 is MGHRA, CDR2 YSYEKL. The CDR3 is 16 amino acids. V dropped 0 bases and J dropped 7 bases, with 17 bases sitting between them. The CDR3 reads CASSQEGSSLVYTQYF. In DNA form, the CDR3 reads TGCGCCAGCAGCCAAGAGGGCAGTAGCCTAGTATATACGCAGTATTTT.